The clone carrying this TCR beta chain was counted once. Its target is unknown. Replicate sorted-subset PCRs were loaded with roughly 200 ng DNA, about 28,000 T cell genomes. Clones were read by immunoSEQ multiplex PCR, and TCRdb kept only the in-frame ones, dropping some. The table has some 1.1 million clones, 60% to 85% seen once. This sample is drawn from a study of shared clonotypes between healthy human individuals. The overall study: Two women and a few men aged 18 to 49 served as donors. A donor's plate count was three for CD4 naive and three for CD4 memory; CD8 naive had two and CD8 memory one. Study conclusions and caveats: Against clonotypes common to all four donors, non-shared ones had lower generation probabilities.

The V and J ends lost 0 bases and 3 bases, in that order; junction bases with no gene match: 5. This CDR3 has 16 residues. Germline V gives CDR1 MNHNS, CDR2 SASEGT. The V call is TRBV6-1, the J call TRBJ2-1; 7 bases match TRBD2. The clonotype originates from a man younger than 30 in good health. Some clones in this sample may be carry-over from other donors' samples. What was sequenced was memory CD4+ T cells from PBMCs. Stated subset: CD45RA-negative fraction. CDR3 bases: TGTGCCAGCAGTGAAGCTCCCCTAGCGGACTACAATGAGCAGTTCTTC. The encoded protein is CASSEAPLADYNEQFF.